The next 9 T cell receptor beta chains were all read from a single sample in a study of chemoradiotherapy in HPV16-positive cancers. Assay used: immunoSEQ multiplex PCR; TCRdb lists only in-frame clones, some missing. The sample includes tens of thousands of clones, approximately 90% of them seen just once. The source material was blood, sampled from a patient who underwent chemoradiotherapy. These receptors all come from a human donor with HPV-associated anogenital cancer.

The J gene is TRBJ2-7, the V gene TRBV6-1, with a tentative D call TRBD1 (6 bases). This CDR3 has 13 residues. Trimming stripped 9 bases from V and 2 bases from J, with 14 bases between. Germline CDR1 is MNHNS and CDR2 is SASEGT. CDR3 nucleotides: TGTGCCAGTAGAAGACAGGAGGCCTACGAGCAGTACTTC. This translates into CASRRQEAYEQYF.

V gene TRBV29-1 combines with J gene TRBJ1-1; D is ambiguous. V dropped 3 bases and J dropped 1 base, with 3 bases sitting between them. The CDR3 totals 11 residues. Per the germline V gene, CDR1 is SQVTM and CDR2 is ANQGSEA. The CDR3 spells CSVEPNTEAFF. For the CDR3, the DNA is TGCAGCGTTGAGCCGAACACTGAAGCTTTCTTT.

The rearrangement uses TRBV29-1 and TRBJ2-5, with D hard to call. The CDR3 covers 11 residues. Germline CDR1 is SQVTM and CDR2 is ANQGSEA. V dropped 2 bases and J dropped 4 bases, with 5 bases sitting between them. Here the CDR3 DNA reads TGCAGCGTTGAATCGCGAGAGACCCAGTACTTC. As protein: CSVESRETQYF. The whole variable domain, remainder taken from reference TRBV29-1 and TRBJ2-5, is SAVISQKPSRDICQRGTSLTIQCQVDSQVTMMFWYRQQPGQSLTLIATANQGSEATYESGFVIDKFPISRPNLTFSTLTVSNMSPEDSSIYLCSVESRETQYFGPGTRLLVL.

CDR3 residues: CASSLAGRLSYEQYF. The CDR3 nucleotides are TGTGCCAGCAGCTTGGCCGGAAGGCTGTCCTACGAGCAGTACTTC. The chain carries TRBV5-4 and TRBJ2-7; D not certain. With 0 bases removed from V and 1 base from J, the gap between germline ends came to 11 bases. Germline V gene data show CDR1 as SGHNT and CDR2 as YYREEE (reference sequence). There are 15 residues in the CDR3.

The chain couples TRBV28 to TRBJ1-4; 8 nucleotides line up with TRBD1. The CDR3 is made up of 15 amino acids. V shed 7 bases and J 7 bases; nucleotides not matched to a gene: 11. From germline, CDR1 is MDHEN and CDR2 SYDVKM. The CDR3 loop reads CASTVLTGDSEKLFF. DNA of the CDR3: TGTGCCAGCACCGTCTTGACAGGGGATAGTGAAAAACTGTTTTTT.

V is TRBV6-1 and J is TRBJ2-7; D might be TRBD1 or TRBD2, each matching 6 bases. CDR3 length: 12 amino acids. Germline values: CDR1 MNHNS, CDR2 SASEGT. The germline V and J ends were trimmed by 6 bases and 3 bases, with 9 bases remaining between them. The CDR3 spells CASRRDIYEQYF. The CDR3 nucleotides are TGTGCCAGCAGGCGGGACATCTACGAGCAGTACTTC.

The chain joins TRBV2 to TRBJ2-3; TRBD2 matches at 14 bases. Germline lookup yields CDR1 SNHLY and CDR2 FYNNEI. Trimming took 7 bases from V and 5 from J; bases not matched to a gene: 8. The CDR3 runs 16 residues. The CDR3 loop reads CASMFGLAGGGDTQYF. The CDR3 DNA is TGTGCCAGCATGTTCGGACTAGCGGGAGGTGGAGATACGCAGTATTTT.

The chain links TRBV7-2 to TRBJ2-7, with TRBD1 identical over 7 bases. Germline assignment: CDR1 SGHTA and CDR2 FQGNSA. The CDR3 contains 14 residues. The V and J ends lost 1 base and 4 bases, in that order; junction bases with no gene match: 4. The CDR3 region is CASSLDNRGYEQYF. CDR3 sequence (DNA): TGTGCCAGCAGCTTAGATAACAGGGGATACGAGCAGTACTTC.

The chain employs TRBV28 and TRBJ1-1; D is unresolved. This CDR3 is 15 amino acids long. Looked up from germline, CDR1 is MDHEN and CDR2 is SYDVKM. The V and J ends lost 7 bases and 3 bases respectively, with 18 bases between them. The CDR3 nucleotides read TGTGCCAGCACCCCACCGGCGGGAGCGGACACTGAAGCTTTCTTT. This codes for CASTPPAGADTEAFF.